This TCR beta chain was obtained from a study of blood T cell repertoires in COVID-19. Study-level information: The origin of the acute and convalescent COVID-19 samples was the United States, Italy and Spain.

In the authors' workflow: Quantification of nucleated cells was approximated via reference gene primer amplification. Using immunoSEQ multiplex PCR, the repertoire was profiled, and TCRdb retains in-frame clones only, with some absent. V and J calls and clone size follow that table, whereas D and trimming were derived from the DNA. The sample shows over 250,000 clones, approximately 91% of them seen only once. Deletions cut 1 base from V and 5 bases from J, with 12 bases between. Germline-derived CDR1 and CDR2 are LGHDT and YNNKEL (reference sequence). The CDR3 contains 16 residues. The V call is TRBV3-1 (or the pseudogene TRBV3-2), the J call TRBJ1-6; possible D gene TRBD1, 6 bases. Sequenced sample: peripheral blood. The sequence derives from a man between 50 and 59 years old with acute or convalescent COVID-19. CDR3 amino acids: CASSQAWGQNNSPLHF. DNA of the CDR3: TGTGCCAGCAGCCAAGCCTGGGGACAAAATAATTCACCCCTCCACTTT.